A selection of T cell receptor beta chains follows, all from one sample in a study of T cell responses to AZD1222 COVID-19 vaccine. Assay used: immunoSEQ multiplex PCR; TCRdb lists only in-frame clones, some missing. The sample comprises 90,000 to 150,000 clones, around 90% of which are singletons, and under 4.5% rests with the top ten. Sequenced material: peripheral blood, taken 28 days after the second dose of the MenACWY control vaccine. These receptors originate from an adult who received the MenACWY meningococcal vaccine as a control. Each CDR3 is given with its conserved first and last residue. Each record gives: J gene, V gene, clone size, D gene, CDR3 protein, CDR3 DNA. A D gene is named only where the DNA matches it firmly. Rows give clone size only sometimes, using once, few, many, or a class for an expanded clone.

>TRBJ2-1|TRBV19|-|TRBD2
CASSHTRTSGTDNEQFF
TGTGCCAGTAGTCACACGAGGACTAGCGGGACAGACAATGAGCAGTTCTTC
>TRBJ1-3|TRBV6-5|-|-
CASSYSRGFSGNTIYF
TGTGCCAGCAGTTACTCGCGGGGATTCTCTGGAAACACCATATATTTT
>TRBJ2-3|TRBV5-1|once|TRBD1
CASSKRTGFTDTQYF
TGCGCCAGCAGCAAGAGGACAGGGTTCACAGATACGCAGTATTTT
>TRBJ2-7|TRBV5-4|-|-
CASSLGGGASINEQYF
TGTGCCAGCAGCTTGGGGGGGGGCGCTTCAATCAACGAGCAGTACTTC
>TRBJ1-6|TRBV7-9|-|-
CASSLMGDNSPLHF
TGTGCCAGCAGCTTGATGGGTGATAATTCACCCCTCCACTTT
>TRBJ2-7|TRBV4-2|-|TRBD2
CASSQALAGAYEQYF
TGTGCCAGCAGCCAAGCGTTAGCGGGGGCCTACGAGCAGTACTTC
>TRBJ2-5|TRBV18|-|-
CASSPGGQETQYF
TGTGCCAGCTCGCCGGGCGGTCAAGAGACCCAGTACTTC
>TRBJ2-7|TRBV7-3|-|TRBD2
CASSFLAGGTYEQYF
TGTGCCAGCAGCTTCCTAGCGGGGGGGACCTACGAGCAGTACTTC
>TRBJ2-1|TRBV4-2|-|-
CASSQDRRGDIAEQFF
TGTGCCAGCAGCCAAGATCGTAGAGGGGATATCGCTGAGCAGTTCTTC
>TRBJ1-1|TRBV5-6|-|-
CASSYRPQANTEAFF
TGTGCCAGCAGCTACCGGCCCCAGGCCAACACTGAAGCTTTCTTT
>TRBJ2-1|TRBV7-3|-|-
CASSLTGQNNEQFF
TGTGCCAGCAGCTTAACGGGACAAAACAATGAGCAGTTCTTC
>TRBJ2-2|TRBV2|-|-
CASSERGWDTGELFF
TGTGCCAGCAGTGAACGGGGGTGGGACACCGGGGAGCTGTTTTTT
>TRBJ1-2|TRBV4-1|-|-
CASSHGPGEYGYTF
TGCGCCAGCAGCCATGGGCCAGGGGAGTATGGCTACACCTTC
>TRBJ2-6|TRBV15|-|-
CATSSDRDYSSGANVPTF
TGTGCCACCAGCAGCGACAGGGACTACAGCTCTGGGGCCAACGTCCCGACTTTC
>TRBJ2-1|TRBV18|-|TRBD1
CASSPLGQGASYNEQFF
TGTGCCAGCTCACCACTTGGACAGGGGGCCTCCTACAATGAGCAGTTCTTC
>TRBJ2-1|TRBV10-2|once|TRBD2
CASSDPSGSVNEQFF
TGCGCCAGCAGTGACCCTAGCGGGAGCGTCAATGAGCAGTTCTTC
>TRBJ2-3|TRBV19|-|-
CASSRDYSSTDTQYF
TGTGCCAGTAGCCGAGACTACTCTAGCACAGATACGCAGTATTTT
>TRBJ2-5|TRBV18|once|-
CASSPGQEETQYF
TGTGCCAGCTCACCAGGGCAGGAGGAGACCCAGTACTTC
>TRBJ1-6|TRBV6-5|-|TRBD1
CASRPDRGYSPLHF
TGTGCCAGCAGGCCGGACAGGGGTTATTCACCCCTCCACTTT
>TRBJ2-3|TRBV11-3|once|TRBD1
CASSVGTVGYTDTQYF
TGTGCCAGCAGCGTCGGGACAGTGGGTTACACAGATACGCAGTATTTT
>TRBJ2-3|TRBV6-4|-|-
CASSEAAENTDTQYF
TGTGCCAGCAGTGAGGCAGCGGAGAACACAGATACGCAGTATTTT
>TRBJ1-5|TRBV5-6|-|TRBD1
CASSSQGGNQPQHF
TGTGCCAGCAGCTCACAGGGGGGGAATCAGCCCCAGCATTTT
>TRBJ2-2|TRBV18|-|-
CASSPFDSLFGTGELFF
TGTGCCAGCTCACCATTCGATTCCCTGTTTGGAACCGGGGAGCTGTTTTTT
>TRBJ2-4|TRBV10-1|-|TRBD1
CASSPGTGGGNIQYF
TGCGCCAGCAGTCCCGGGACAGGGGGGGGAAACATTCAGTACTTC
>TRBJ2-7|TRBV7-2|-|TRBD1
CASSLVMGQGRYEQYF
TGTGCCAGCAGCTTGGTAATGGGACAGGGAAGGTACGAGCAGTACTTC
>TRBJ2-7|TRBV7-9|few|-
CASSLVPTLVGEQYF
TGTGCCAGCAGCTTAGTTCCGACCTTGGTAGGGGAGCAGTACTTC
>TRBJ1-2|TRBV28|once|TRBD1
CASSSPGQGADYGYTF
TGTGCCAGCAGTTCCCCGGGACAGGGGGCGGACTATGGCTACACCTTC
>TRBJ1-1|TRBV18|-|-
CASSPSGAGSLTTEAFF
TGTGCCAGCTCACCAAGCGGGGCGGGCAGCCTGACCACTGAAGCTTTCTTT
>TRBJ1-1|TRBV9|few|-
CASSPAPGRNTEAFF
TGTGCCAGCAGCCCAGCCCCAGGGAGGAACACTGAAGCTTTCTTT
>TRBJ2-4|TRBV28|-|TRBD2
CASSPAGAKNIQYF
TGTGCCAGCAGTCCAGCGGGGGCCAAAAACATTCAGTACTTC
>TRBJ1-6|TRBV27|-|-
CASRNYRELSPLHF
TGTGCCAGCAGGAATTACAGGGAACTTTCACCCCTCCACTTT
>TRBJ1-1|TRBV2|-|TRBD1
CASSDRGNLNTEAFF
TGTGCCAGCAGTGACAGGGGGAATTTGAACACTGAAGCTTTCTTT
>TRBJ2-1|TRBV7-6|-|-
CASSTRGGGGNEQFF
TGTGCCAGCAGCACCCGAGGCGGGGGCGGGAATGAGCAGTTCTTC
>TRBJ2-7|TRBV18|-|-
CASSPTYSISYEQYF
TGTGCCAGCTCACCAACTTACAGTATCTCCTACGAGCAGTACTTC
>TRBJ2-7|TRBV6-5|once|TRBD2
CASRRRGDLPEQYF
TGTGCCAGCAGAAGACGGGGGGACCTCCCCGAGCAGTACTTC
>TRBJ1-3|TRBV20-1|-|-
CSAISGNTIYF
TGCAGTGCTATTTCCGGAAACACCATATATTTT
>TRBJ2-5|TRBV5-1|-|-
CASSAVAETQYF
TGCGCCAGCAGCGCCGTCGCCGAGACCCAGTACTTC
>TRBJ2-5|TRBV28|-|-
CASSSLAVQETQYF
TGTGCCAGCAGCTCGCTAGCTGTGCAAGAGACCCAGTACTTC
>TRBJ2-7|TRBV11-2|-|TRBD1
CASSLTGHLYEQYF
TGTGCCAGCAGCTTGACAGGGCATCTTTACGAGCAGTACTTC
>TRBJ1-1|TRBV28|-|-
CASSLSGLQMNTEAFF
TGTGCCAGCAGTTTGTCGGGACTGCAAATGAACACTGAAGCTTTCTTT
>TRBJ2-5|TRBV3-1/TRBV3-2|-|TRBD2
CASSVKRGLAGEERYF
TGTGCCAGCAGCGTCAAACGGGGACTAGCGGGGGAAGAGAGATACTTC
>TRBJ1-1|TRBV6-1|-|-
CASSEAWGGARSDTEAFF
TGTGCCAGCAGTGAAGCGTGGGGGGGCGCTAGGAGTGACACTGAAGCTTTCTTT
>TRBJ1-4|TRBV27|-|-
CASSLLGAEEKLFF
TGTGCCAGCAGTTTATTGGGGGCCGAAGAAAAACTGTTTTTT
>TRBJ1-2|TRBV11-2|-|-
CASSFPGGGYGYTF
TGTGCCAGCAGTTTCCCGGGTGGGGGCTATGGCTACACCTTC
>TRBJ2-1|TRBV6-2/TRBV6-3|-|-
CASSRSYNEQFF
TGTGCCAGCAGTCGCTCCTACAATGAGCAGTTCTTC
>TRBJ2-7|TRBV28|-|-
CASSFLTAGNYEQYF
TGTGCCAGCAGTTTCCTCACCGCAGGGAACTACGAGCAGTACTTC
>TRBJ1-2|TRBV6-4|-|-
CASSDSTEASWYGYTF
TGTGCCAGCAGTGACTCGACGGAGGCCTCGTGGTATGGCTACACCTTC
>TRBJ2-7|TRBV5-1|-|TRBD1
CASSLGRRQGPYEQYF
TGCGCCAGCAGCTTGGGCCGTAGACAGGGGCCCTACGAGCAGTACTTC
>TRBJ1-2|TRBV7-9|-|-
CASSLSTDYGYTF
TGTGCCAGCAGCTTAAGCACAGACTATGGCTACACCTTC
>TRBJ2-1|TRBV5-1|-|-
CASSLGGSSYNEQFF
TGCGCCAGCAGCTTGGGGGGCAGTTCCTACAATGAGCAGTTCTTC
>TRBJ2-3|TRBV18|once|-
CASSREVNADTQYF
TGTGCCAGCTCAAGGGAAGTGAACGCAGATACGCAGTATTTT
>TRBJ1-2|TRBV4-1|-|-
CASSQQDVYGYTF
TGCGCCAGCAGCCAACAGGACGTGTATGGCTACACCTTC
>TRBJ2-3|TRBV5-8|-|-
CASSLVTKIPDTQYF
TGTGCCAGCAGCTTGGTTACCAAAATTCCAGATACGCAGTATTTT
>TRBJ1-5|TRBV10-1|-|-
CASSERGLSIPSNQPQHF
TGCGCCAGCAGCGAAAGGGGTTTATCCATACCTTCCAATCAGCCCCAGCATTTT
>TRBJ2-7|TRBV19|-|TRBD1
CASSAWDRAYEQYF
TGTGCCAGTAGTGCCTGGGACAGGGCCTACGAGCAGTACTTC